The 31 T cell receptor beta chains presented below share a single source sample, sequenced in a study of regulatory T cells in long-lasting Graves disease. Time point here: persistent/refractory GD, antithyroid drugs over 5 years with positive TRAb. The authors made the TCR library using RNA they extracted from PBMCs. Building of the TCR beta libraries involved iRepertoire HTBI primers and Arm-PCR of CDR3 regions. Via MiXCR, TCRdb re-called the multiplex PCR reads, giving one row per CDR3 protein. The sample lists approximately 400,000 distinct CDR3 sequences; 23% were seen once. This specimen consisted of peripheral blood mononuclear cells (PBMCs), obtained when the disease was refractory, from a patient treated with antithyroid drugs. Every receptor here comes from a woman in her 40s with Graves disease.

As regards this clonotype: A far larger clone is just one base off, so this is likely a read error. The chain carries TRBV7-9 and TRBJ2-7, with 7 bases lining up with TRBD1. The CDR3 runs to 13 residues. After removal of 5 bases from V and 0 bases from J, the junction contained 1 base not matched to a gene. Germline V gene lookup returns CDR1 SEHNR and CDR2 FQNEAQ (reference sequence). CDR3 sequence reads: CASSGDSSYEQYF. CDR3 DNA sequence: TGTGCCAGCAGCGGGGACAGCTCCTACGAGCAGTACTTC.

Notes on this clonotype: The junction departs from the called germline gene at one end, perhaps through a read error. The J gene is TRBJ2-6, the V gene TRBV7-2; no definite D call. The germline CDR1 and CDR2 sequences are SGHTA and FQGNSA. There are 16 residues in the CDR3. Here the CDR3 DNA reads TGCGCCAGCAGCCAAGAATCAGTTTTGGGGGCCAACGTCCTGACTTTC. Its protein is CASSQESVLGANVLTF.

As for this clonotype: This likely traces to a read error, being one base from a far larger clone. This rearrangement joins TRBV7-9 to TRBJ1-5, with D unresolved. The CDR3 loop spans 16 amino acids. V was cut by 6 bases and J by 2 bases, with 17 bases left in between. Germline V lookup: CDR1 SEHNR, CDR2 FQNEAQ (reference sequence). CDR3 in DNA: TGTGCCAGCAGTTTATCCGGTCCACCGGGCAATCAGCCCCAGCATTTT. Amino acids: CASSLSGPPGNQPQHF.

Concerning this clonotype itself: The junction and the germline gene differ at one end; a read error may be behind it. The V and J genes are TRBV11-2 and TRBJ2-2; 7 nucleotides match TRBD1. The CDR3 is 14 residues long. Looked up from germline, CDR1 is SGHAT and CDR2 is FQNNGV. The CDR3: CTSSRTGPTGELFF. The CDR3 bases are TGTACCAGCAGCCGGACAGGACCCACCGGGGAGCTGTTTTTT. Combining the CDR3 with reference TRBV11-2 and TRBJ2-2 gives the whole variable domain EAGVAQSPRYKIIEKRQSVAFWCNPISGHATLYWYQQILGQGPKLLIQFQNNGVVDDSQLPKDRFSAERLKGVDSTLKIQPAKLEDSAVYLCTSSRTGPTGELFFGEGSRLTVL.

This clonotype was seen ten or more times. CDR3 bases: TGCAGTGCTACAGGGGTCGGAACTAATGAAAAACTGTTTTTT. Its protein is CSATGVGTNEKLFF. The chain links TRBV20-1 to TRBJ1-4; a weak D match, TRBD1 (6 bases). CDR1 and CDR2 (germline): DFQATT, SNEGSKA (reference sequence). The CDR3 contains 14 residues. V was cut by 4 bases and J by 1 base, with 10 bases left in between.

This rearrangement joins TRBV11-2 to TRBJ2-1; D unresolved. The CDR3 has 15 amino acids. CDR1 is SGHAT and CDR2 is FQNNGV in the germline V gene. The V end was cut by 1 base, the J end by 4 bases, with 11 bases between. CDR3: CASSLAASPYNEQFF. CDR3 coding DNA: TGTGCCAGCAGCTTAGCGGCTAGTCCATACAATGAGCAGTTCTTC.

This clonotype was picked up many times. The CDR3 region has the DNA TGTGCCAGCAGGCTTTATGGGCAGTCCCAAGAGACCCAGTACTTC. It codes for CASRLYGQSQETQYF. This chain uses TRBV28 with TRBJ2-5; D gene ambiguous. The CDR3 is 15 amino acids. The V gene's germline CDR1 is MDHEN and CDR2 SYDVKM. The V end lost 6 bases, the J end lost 1 base, and 15 bases lay between the germline ends.

This rearrangement joins TRBV20-1 to TRBJ2-7; tentatively, D is TRBD1 (6 bases). V was clipped by 1 base and J by 3 bases, with 16 bases between them. In germline, CDR1 is DFQATT, CDR2 SNEGSKA (reference sequence). This CDR3 has 15 amino acids. In DNA, the CDR3 is TGCAGTGCTAGAGCCGAGGGGCAGGGGCGCTACGAGCAGTACTTC. This translates into CSARAEGQGRYEQYF.

This clonotype was counted at least ten times. The V call is TRBV5-1, the J call TRBJ1-1; unclear D gene. The CDR3 runs to 13 residues. V shed 4 bases and J shed 2 bases, with 9 bases lying between them. Germline assignment: CDR1 SGHRS and CDR2 YFSETQ. CDR3 nucleotide sequence: TGCGCCAGCAGCGCTACATTCAACACTGAAGCTTTCTTT. Amino acid sequence: CASSATFNTEAFF.

This clonotype was found many times. The genes are TRBV12-3 or TRBV12-4 and TRBJ1-1; no clear D. Trimming pared 8 bases from V and 1 base from J, leaving 11 bases between. The CDR3 sequence is 13 residues long. CDR3 sequence reads: CASSVRRNTEAFF. In DNA form, the CDR3 reads TGTGCCAGCTCTGTGCGGAGGAACACTGAAGCTTTCTTT.

This clonotype has a count of ten or more. A junction end diverges from the germline sequence, so it may reflect a read error. The V and J genes are TRBV5-1 and TRBJ2-2; 10 bases map to TRBD2. CDR1 is SGHRS, CDR2 YFSETQ, per germline. The CDR3 has 15 amino acids. CDR3 DNA sequence: TGTGCCAGCAGCTCGCTAGCGGGGGACACCGGGGAGCTGTTTTTT. Its protein product is CASSSLAGDTGELFF.

V usage is TRBV18 and J usage is TRBJ2-5; D unclear. Trimming shortened V by 3 bases and J by 6 bases, and 20 bases separated the two germline ends. CDR1 and CDR2 (germline): KGHSH, LQKENI. CDR3 length equals 16 residues. The CDR3 is CASSPDSGGPLKTQYF. Written as DNA, the CDR3 is TGTGCCAGCTCACCCGACTCCGGCGGTCCTCTTAAGACCCAGTACTTC. The complete variable domain, with remaining parts taken from reference TRBV18 and TRBJ2-5, reads NAGVMQNPRHLVRRRGQEARLRCSPMKGHSHVYWYRQLPEEGLKFMVYLQKENIIDESGMPKERFSAEFPKEGPSILRIQQVVRGDSAAYFCASSPDSGGPLKTQYFGPGTRLLVL.

The chain recombines TRBV24-1 with TRBJ2-1; D is perhaps TRBD1 (6 bases). The CDR3 consists of 16 residues. Trimming removed 6 bases from V and 0 bases from J, with 14 bases in between. Germline V gives CDR1 KGHDR, CDR2 SFDVKD. CDR3 in amino acids: CATSHAWDTSYNEQFF. Written as DNA, the CDR3 is TGTGCCACCAGTCACGCCTGGGACACCTCCTACAATGAGCAGTTCTTC.

This clonotype occurred a few times. The rearrangement joins TRBV5-8 to TRBJ2-5; TRBD1 aligns across 8 bases. Losses at the gene ends were 4 bases for V and 4 bases for J; bases not matched to a gene: 9. The CDR3 runs 15 residues. In germline, CDR1 is SGHTS, CDR2 YDEGEE. The CDR3 protein is CASSRTGSIGETQYF. The CDR3 DNA reads TGTGCCAGCAGCCGGACAGGGAGTATTGGAGAGACCCAGTACTTC.

In its sample, this clonotype was seen many times. This chain links TRBV11-2 with TRBJ2-7, with D unclear. The CDR3 loop spans 13 amino acids. With 6 bases removed from V and 0 bases from J, the gap between germline ends came to 9 bases. The germline V gene has CDR1 SGHAT and CDR2 FQNNGV. The CDR3, as DNA: TGTGCCAGCAGGATGTCGATCTCCTACGAGCAGTACTTC. Translating gives CASRMSISYEQYF.

J is TRBJ1-1 and V is TRBV7-9, with a weak D call TRBD1 (5 bases). The CDR3 extends over 15 amino acids. CDR1 and CDR2 (germline): SEHNR, FQNEAQ (reference sequence). V lost 7 bases and J 7 bases, leaving 22 bases between the germline ends. CDR3 residues: CASTFGVGMGLEAFF. The DNA for the CDR3 is TGTGCCAGCACCTTCGGGGTGGGGATGGGGCTTGAAGCTTTCTTT.

This chain uses TRBV5-5 with TRBJ1-6, with D possibly matching TRBD1 (5 bases). V dropped 0 bases and J dropped 2 bases, with 12 bases sitting between them. Germline loops: CDR1 SGHKS, CDR2 YYEKEE (reference sequence). The CDR3 extends over 17 amino acids. CDR3 sequence: CASSLVGRATYNSPLHF. The CDR3 region has the DNA TGTGCCAGCAGCTTGGTTGGCAGGGCAACCTATAATTCACCCCTCCACTTT.

In its sample, this clonotype was seen many times. This sequence joins TRBV18 and TRBJ2-7; 7 bases are a match to TRBD2. There are 13 residues in the CDR3. The V and J ends lost 0 bases and 4 bases, in that order; junction bases with no gene match: 0. Germline lookup yields CDR1 KGHSH and CDR2 LQKENI. CDR3 in DNA: TGTGCCAGCTCACCACCGGGGGGGTACGAGCAGTACTTC. Translation: CASSPPGGYEQYF.

The genes are TRBV20-1 and TRBJ2-7; D remains unclear. Germline assignment: CDR1 DFQATT and CDR2 SNEGSKA (reference sequence). The CDR3 sequence is 10 residues long. Trimming removed 4 bases at V and 0 bases at J, with 1 base between. CDR3: CSAISYEQYF. For the CDR3, the DNA is TGCAGTGCTATCTCCTACGAGCAGTACTTC.

This clonotype was detected many times. The chain uses TRBV28 and TRBJ1-5, with D uncertain. This CDR3 region has 11 residues. The germline V gene encodes CDR1 MDHEN and CDR2 SYDVKM. The V and J ends lost 6 bases and 11 bases respectively, with 11 bases between them. This CDR3 reads CASSSAWAQHF. Written as DNA, the CDR3 is TGTGCCAGCAGCTCCGCGTGGGCCCAGCATTTT.

This sequence joins TRBV20-1 and TRBJ2-3, with D uncertain. CDR1 and CDR2 from the germline V gene are DFQATT and SNEGSKA (reference sequence). Trimming took off 3 bases at V and 4 bases at J, with 14 bases between the two ends. The CDR3 runs to 14 residues. The CDR3 loop reads CSARDPGSSDTQYF. The CDR3 DNA is TGCAGTGCTAGGGACCCAGGTAGCTCAGATACGCAGTATTTT.

This clonotype was found many times. The V and J genes are TRBV29-1 and TRBJ2-7; possible D gene TRBD1, 7 bases. This CDR3 has 14 amino acids. Germline V CDR1 and CDR2: SQVTM, ANQGSEA. Trimming removed 3 bases at V and 8 bases at J, with 20 bases between. CDR3 nucleotides: TGCAGCGTTGACGGAGGGGGCGTTCTTACGAAGCAGTACTTC. As protein: CSVDGGGVLTKQYF.

The gene calls are TRBV11-2 and TRBJ2-1, with TRBD2 matching 8 bases. Germline-derived CDR1 and CDR2 are SGHAT and FQNNGV. The CDR3 consists of 16 residues. V lost 3 bases, J lost 2 bases, and 6 bases stayed unmatched. The CDR3 reads CASSFQRETAYNEQFF. The CDR3 DNA reads as TGTGCCAGCAGCTTCCAGCGGGAGACTGCCTACAATGAGCAGTTCTTC.

This clonotype came up many times. The V and J genes are TRBV20-1 and TRBJ2-7, with 7 bases that match TRBD1. Germline V gene sequence: CDR1 DFQATT, CDR2 SNEGSKA (reference sequence). V dropped 3 bases and J dropped 2; count of bases not matched to a gene: 4. The CDR3 covers 13 residues. This chain's CDR3 is CSASPGTAYEQYF. The CDR3 nucleotides read TGCAGTGCTAGCCCCGGGACAGCCTACGAGCAGTACTTC.

Many counts were recorded for this clonotype. The V call is TRBV28, the J call TRBJ2-7; tentative D call: TRBD2 (7 bases). CDR1 and CDR2 (germline): MDHEN, SYDVKM. V was trimmed by 7 bases and J by 2 bases, leaving 12 bases between them. The CDR3 covers 13 residues. The CDR3 loop reads CASNPGGPYEQYF. The DNA for the CDR3 is TGTGCCAGCAATCCGGGGGGCCCCTACGAGCAGTACTTC.

This clonotype has ten or more counts. V and J are TRBV7-8 and TRBJ1-5; D might be TRBD1 (6 bases). The germline V and J ends were trimmed by 7 bases and 7 bases, with 14 bases remaining between them. The CDR3 consists of 13 residues. Per the germline V gene, CDR1 is SGHVS and CDR2 is FQNEAQ. DNA of the CDR3: TGTGCCAGCACCGACACAGGGAACCAGCCCCAGCATTTT. The encoded protein is CASTDTGNQPQHF.

This clonotype was observed a few times. The chain is built from TRBV27 and TRBJ2-7; 7 bases align to TRBD2. From germline, CDR1 is MNHEY and CDR2 SMNVEV (reference sequence). The trim removed 4 bases at V and 2 bases at J, leaving 2 bases unmatched. The CDR3 is 13 residues long. The chain's CDR3 is CASSWTRAYEQYF. The CDR3 DNA reads TGTGCCAGCAGTTGGACTAGGGCCTACGAGCAGTACTTC.

This clonotype was recorded only once. The V call is TRBV7-2, the J call TRBJ2-1; D may be TRBD2 (6 bases). The V end lost 5 bases, the J end lost 3 bases, and 14 bases lay between the germline ends. The CDR3 extends over 15 amino acids. Per the germline V gene, CDR1 is SGHTA and CDR2 is FQGNSA. In nucleotides, the CDR3 is TGTGCCAGCAGCGAAGACACGACTAGCTACAATGAGCAGTTCTTC. This gives the protein CASSEDTTSYNEQFF.

Regarding this clonotype: At one of its ends the junction is not consistent with the germline gene, which may arise from a read error. J is TRBJ2-6 and V is TRBV20-1, with D maybe TRBD1 (5 bases). CDR3 length equals 16 residues. From germline, CDR1 is DFQATT and CDR2 SNEGSKA (reference sequence). The CDR3 protein is CSALPPGKTGANVPTF. In nucleotides, the CDR3 is TGCAGTGCTCTCCCACCAGGGAAGACTGGGGCCAACGTCCCGACTTTC.

This clonotype was observed many times. The CDR3 spells CASSFSWMGELFF. DNA of the CDR3: TGTGCCAGCAGTTTTAGCTGGATGGGGGAGCTGTTTTTT. The chain couples TRBV12-3 or TRBV12-4 to TRBJ2-2; no clear D gene. The V gene lost 3 bases and the J gene lost 8 bases, with 10 bases spanning the gap. The CDR3 is made up of 13 amino acids.

This clonotype appeared a few times. The rearrangement uses TRBV14 and TRBJ1-6; unclear D gene. Trimming pared 1 base from V and 10 bases from J, leaving 14 bases between. CDR3 length: 15 amino acids. The germline CDR1 and CDR2 sequences are SGHDN and FVKESK. In nucleotides, the CDR3 is TGTGCCAGCAGCCAAGTCGCGGGGTTTTGGTCACCCCTCCACTTT. Its translation: CASSQVAGFWSPLHF.